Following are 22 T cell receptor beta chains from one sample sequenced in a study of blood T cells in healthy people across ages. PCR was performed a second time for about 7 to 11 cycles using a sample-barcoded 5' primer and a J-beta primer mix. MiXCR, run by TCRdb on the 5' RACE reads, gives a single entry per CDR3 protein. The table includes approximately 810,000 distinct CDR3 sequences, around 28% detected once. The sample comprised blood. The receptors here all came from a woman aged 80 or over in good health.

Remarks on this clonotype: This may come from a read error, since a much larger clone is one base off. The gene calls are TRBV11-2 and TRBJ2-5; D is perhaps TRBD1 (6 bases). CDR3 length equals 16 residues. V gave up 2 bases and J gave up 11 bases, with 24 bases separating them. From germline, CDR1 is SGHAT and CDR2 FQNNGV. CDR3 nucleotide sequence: TGTGCCAGCAGCTTAACTCTGGGGGCGACCTACAATGAGCAGTACTTC. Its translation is CASSLTLGATYNEQYF.

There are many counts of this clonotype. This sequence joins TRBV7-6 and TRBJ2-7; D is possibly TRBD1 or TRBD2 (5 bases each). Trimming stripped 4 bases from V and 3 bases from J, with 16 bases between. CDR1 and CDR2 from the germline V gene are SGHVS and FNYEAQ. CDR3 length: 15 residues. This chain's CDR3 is CASSSDEGRIYEQYF. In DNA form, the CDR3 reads TGTGCCAGCAGCTCGGACGAGGGACGAATCTACGAGCAGTACTTC.

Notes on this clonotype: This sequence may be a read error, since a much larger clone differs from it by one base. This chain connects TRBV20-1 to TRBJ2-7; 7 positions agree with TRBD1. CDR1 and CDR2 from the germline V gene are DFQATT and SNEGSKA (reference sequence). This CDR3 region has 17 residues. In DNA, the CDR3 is TGCAATGCTAGAGAACCGGTACAGGGGATCAGGTCCTACGAGCAGTACTTC. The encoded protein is CNAREPVQGIRSYEQYF.

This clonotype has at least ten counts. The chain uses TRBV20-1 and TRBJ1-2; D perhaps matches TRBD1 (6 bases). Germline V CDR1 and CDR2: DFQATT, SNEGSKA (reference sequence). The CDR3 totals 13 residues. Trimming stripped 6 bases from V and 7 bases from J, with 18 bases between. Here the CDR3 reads CSAQQTGSGGYTF. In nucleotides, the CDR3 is TGCAGTGCGCAACAGACAGGCTCCGGTGGCTACACCTTC.

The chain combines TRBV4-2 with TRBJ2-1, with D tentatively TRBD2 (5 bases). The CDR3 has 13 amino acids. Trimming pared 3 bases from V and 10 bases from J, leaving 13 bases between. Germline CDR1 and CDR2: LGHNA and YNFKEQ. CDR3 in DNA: TGTGCCAGCAGCCACGGGGTGGGCCTAGAGCAGTTCTTC. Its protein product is CASSHGVGLEQFF.

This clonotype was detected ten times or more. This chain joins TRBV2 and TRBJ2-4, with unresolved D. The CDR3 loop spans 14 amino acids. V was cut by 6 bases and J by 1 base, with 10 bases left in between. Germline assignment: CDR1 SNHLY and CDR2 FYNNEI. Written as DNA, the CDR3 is TGTGCCAGCAGGGTCTCGTTTGCCAAAAACATTCAGTACTTC. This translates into CASRVSFAKNIQYF.

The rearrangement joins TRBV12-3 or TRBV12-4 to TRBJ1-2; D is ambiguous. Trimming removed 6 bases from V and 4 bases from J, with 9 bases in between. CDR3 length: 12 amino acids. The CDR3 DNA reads TGTGCCAGCAGACCCGAGGCCTATGGCTACACCTTC. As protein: CASRPEAYGYTF.

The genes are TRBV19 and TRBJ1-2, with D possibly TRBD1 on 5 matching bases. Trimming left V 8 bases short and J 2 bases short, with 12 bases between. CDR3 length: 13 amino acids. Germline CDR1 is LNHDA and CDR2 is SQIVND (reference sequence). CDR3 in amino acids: CASSTAPNYGYTF. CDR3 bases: TGTGCCAGTTCGACAGCTCCCAACTATGGCTACACCTTC.

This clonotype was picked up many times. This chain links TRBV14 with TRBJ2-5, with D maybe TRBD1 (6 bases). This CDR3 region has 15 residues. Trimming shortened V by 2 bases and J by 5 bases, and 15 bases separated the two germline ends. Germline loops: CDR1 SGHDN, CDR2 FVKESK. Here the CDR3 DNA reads TGTGCCAGCAGCCAAAGGTTACAGGGATGGGAGACCCAGTACTTC. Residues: CASSQRLQGWETQYF.

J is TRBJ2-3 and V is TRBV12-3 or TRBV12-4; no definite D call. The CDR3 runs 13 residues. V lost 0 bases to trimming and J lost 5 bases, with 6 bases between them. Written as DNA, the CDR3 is TGTGCCAGCAGTTTAGCTCTGCAAGATACGCAGTATTTT. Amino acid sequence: CASSLALQDTQYF.

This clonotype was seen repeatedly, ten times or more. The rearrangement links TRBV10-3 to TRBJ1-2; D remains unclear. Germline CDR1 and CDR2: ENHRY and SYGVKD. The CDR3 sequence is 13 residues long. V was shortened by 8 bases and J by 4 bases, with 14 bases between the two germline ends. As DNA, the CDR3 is TGTGCCATCTTGTATGGTGTTGGCTATGGCTACACCTTC. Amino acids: CAILYGVGYGYTF.

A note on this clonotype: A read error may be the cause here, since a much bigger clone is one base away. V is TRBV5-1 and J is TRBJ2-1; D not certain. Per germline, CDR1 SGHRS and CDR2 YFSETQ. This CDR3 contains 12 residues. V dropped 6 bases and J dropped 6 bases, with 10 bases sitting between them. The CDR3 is CASNARANEQFF. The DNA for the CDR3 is TGCGCCAGCAATGCAAGGGCCAATGAGCAGTTCTTC.

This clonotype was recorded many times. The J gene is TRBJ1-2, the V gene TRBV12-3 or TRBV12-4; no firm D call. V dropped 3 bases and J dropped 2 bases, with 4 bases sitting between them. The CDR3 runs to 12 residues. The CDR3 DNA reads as TGTGCCAGCAGTTTCGTAAACTATGGCTACACCTTC. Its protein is CASSFVNYGYTF.

This CDR3 reads CSAETSGASTDTQYF. CDR3 coding DNA: TGCAGTGCTGAAACTAGCGGAGCTAGCACAGATACGCAGTATTTT. J is TRBJ2-3 and V is TRBV20-1, with 8 bases identical to TRBD2. CDR3 length equals 15 residues. V lost 5 bases and J lost 0; bases outside the gene matches: 7. Per germline, CDR1 DFQATT and CDR2 SNEGSKA (reference sequence).

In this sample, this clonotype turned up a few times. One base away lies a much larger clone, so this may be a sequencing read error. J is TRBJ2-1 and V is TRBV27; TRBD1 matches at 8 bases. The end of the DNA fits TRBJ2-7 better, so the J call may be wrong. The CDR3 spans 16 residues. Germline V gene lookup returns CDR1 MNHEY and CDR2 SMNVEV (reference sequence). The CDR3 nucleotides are TGTGCCAGCAGAAAATCCCGGACAGGGTTCTACAATGAGCAGTACTTC. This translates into CASRKSRTGFYNEQYF.

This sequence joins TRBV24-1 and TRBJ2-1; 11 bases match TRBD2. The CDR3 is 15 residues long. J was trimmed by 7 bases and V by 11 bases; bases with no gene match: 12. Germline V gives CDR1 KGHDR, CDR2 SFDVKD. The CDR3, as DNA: TGTGCCAGCAGCGCCTCTAGCGGGAGGAGGAATGAGCAGTTCTTC. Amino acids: CASSASSGRRNEQFF.

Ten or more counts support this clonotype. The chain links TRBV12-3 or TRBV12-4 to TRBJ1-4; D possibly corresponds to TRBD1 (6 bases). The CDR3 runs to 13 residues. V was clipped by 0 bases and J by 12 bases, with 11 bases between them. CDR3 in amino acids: CASSLAIGGELFF. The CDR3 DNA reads TGTGCCAGCAGTTTAGCGATCGGGGGCGAACTGTTTTTT.

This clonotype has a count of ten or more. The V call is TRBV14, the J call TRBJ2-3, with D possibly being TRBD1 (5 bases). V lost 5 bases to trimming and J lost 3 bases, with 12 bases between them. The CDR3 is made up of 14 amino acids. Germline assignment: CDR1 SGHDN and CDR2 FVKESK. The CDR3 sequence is CASSVQVGTDTQYF. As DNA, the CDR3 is TGTGCCAGCAGCGTACAGGTTGGGACAGATACGCAGTATTTT.

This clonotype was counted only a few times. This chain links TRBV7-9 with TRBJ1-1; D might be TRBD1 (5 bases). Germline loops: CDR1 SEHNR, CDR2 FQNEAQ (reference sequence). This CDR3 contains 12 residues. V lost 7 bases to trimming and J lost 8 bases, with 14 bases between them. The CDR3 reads CASTWGGQEAFF. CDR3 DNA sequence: TGTGCCAGCACCTGGGGCGGGCAAGAAGCTTTCTTT.

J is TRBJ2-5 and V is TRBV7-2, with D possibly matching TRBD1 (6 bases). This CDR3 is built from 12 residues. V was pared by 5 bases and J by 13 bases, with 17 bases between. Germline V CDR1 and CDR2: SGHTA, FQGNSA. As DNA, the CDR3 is TGTGCCAGCAGCCCTGGAGGTTCAGGGGTGTACTTC. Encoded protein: CASSPGGSGVYF.

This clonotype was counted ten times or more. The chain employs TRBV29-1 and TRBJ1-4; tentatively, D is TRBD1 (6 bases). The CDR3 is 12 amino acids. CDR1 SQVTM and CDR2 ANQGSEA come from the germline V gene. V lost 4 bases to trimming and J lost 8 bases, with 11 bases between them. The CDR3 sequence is CSVGGGAEKLFF. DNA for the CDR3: TGCAGCGTTGGTGGGGGCGCGGAAAAACTGTTTTTT. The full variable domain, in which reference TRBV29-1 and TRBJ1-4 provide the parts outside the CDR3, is SAVISQKPSRDICQRGTSLTIQCQVDSQVTMMFWYRQQPGQSLTLIATANQGSEATYESGFVIDKFPISRPNLTFSTLTVSNMSPEDSSIYLCSVGGGAEKLFFGSGTQLSVL.

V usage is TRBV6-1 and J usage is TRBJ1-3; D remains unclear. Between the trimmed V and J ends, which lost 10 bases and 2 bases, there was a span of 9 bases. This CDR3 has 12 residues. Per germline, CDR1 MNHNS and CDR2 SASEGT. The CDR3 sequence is CAILNAGNTIYF. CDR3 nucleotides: TGTGCCATCCTTAACGCTGGAAACACCATATATTTT.